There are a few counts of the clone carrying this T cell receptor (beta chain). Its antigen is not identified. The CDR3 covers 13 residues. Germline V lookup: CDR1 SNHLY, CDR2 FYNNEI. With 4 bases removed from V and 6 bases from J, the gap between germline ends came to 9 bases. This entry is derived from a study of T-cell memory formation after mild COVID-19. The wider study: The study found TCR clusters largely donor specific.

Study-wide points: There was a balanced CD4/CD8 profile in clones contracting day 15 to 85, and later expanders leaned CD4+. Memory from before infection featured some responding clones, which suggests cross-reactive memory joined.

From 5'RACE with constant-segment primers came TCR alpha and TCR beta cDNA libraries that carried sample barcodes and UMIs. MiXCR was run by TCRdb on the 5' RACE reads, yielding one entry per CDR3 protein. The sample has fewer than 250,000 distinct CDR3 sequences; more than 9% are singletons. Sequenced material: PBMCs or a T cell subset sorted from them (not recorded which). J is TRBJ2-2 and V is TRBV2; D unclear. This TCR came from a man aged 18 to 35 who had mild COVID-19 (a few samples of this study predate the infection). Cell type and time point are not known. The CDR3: CASSVDVPGELFF. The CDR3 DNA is TGTGCCAGCAGTGTCGATGTCCCCGGGGAGCTGTTTTTT. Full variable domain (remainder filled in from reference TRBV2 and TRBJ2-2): EPEVTQTPSHQVTQMGQEVILRCVPISNHLYFYWYRQILGQKVEFLVSFYNNEISEKSEIFDDQFSVERPDGSNFTLKIRSTKLEDSAMYFCASSVDVPGELFFGEGSRLTVL.